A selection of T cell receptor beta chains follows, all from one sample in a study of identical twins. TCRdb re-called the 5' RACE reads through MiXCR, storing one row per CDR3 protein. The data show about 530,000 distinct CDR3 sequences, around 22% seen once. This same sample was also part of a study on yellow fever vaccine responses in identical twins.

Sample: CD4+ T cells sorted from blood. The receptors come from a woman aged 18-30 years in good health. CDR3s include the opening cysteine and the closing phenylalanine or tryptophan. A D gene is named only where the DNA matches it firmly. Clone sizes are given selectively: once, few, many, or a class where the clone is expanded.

CASSVAGQRQETQYF	TGTGCCAGCAGCGTAGCTGGGCAGCGGCAAGAGACCCAGTACTTC	TRBV9	TRBJ2-5	few	NA
CSAPPTSGGTDTQYF	TGCAGTGCTCCTCCTACTAGCGGGGGGACGGATACGCAGTATTTT	TRBV20-1	TRBJ2-3	few	TRBD2
CASSQVAGRGNTDTQYF	TGTGCCAGCAGCCAAGTGGCCGGGAGGGGAAACACAGATACGCAGTATTTT	TRBV3-1	TRBJ2-3	few	TRBD2
CASSLVAGAAGELFF	TGTGCCAGCAGTTTAGTAGCGGGGGCGGCCGGGGAGCTGTTTTTT	TRBV12-3/TRBV12-4	TRBJ2-2	few	TRBD2
CSAFETYGTGDYTF	TGCAGTGCTTTCGAAACTTACGGGACAGGGGACTACACCTTC	TRBV20-1	TRBJ1-2	NA	TRBD1
CASSLEQGGSPLHF	TGTGCCAGCAGCTTAGAACAAGGGGGATCACCCCTCCACTTT	TRBV7-9	TRBJ1-6	NA	NA
CASKERGSSYNEQFF	TGTGCCAGCAAAGAAAGGGGAAGCTCCTACAATGAGCAGTTCTTC	TRBV28	TRBJ2-1	few	NA
CASSLAFADTQYF	TGTGCCAGCAGCTTGGCGTTCGCAGATACGCAGTATTTT	TRBV5-6	TRBJ2-3	many	NA
CASSLGLAGLEQYF	TGTGCCAGCAGCTTGGGACTAGCGGGATTGGAGCAGTACTTC	TRBV7-6	TRBJ2-7	few	TRBD2
CASRRGGKATNEKLFF	TGTGCCAGCAGACGCGGGGGGAAAGCAACTAATGAAAAACTGTTTTTT	TRBV27	TRBJ1-4	NA	NA
CSAREGGVYEQYF	TGCAGTGCTAGAGAGGGCGGGGTCTACGAGCAGTACTTC	TRBV20-1	TRBJ2-7	NA	NA
CSARGNRGSTDTQYF	TGCAGTGCTAGAGGGAACAGGGGGAGCACAGATACGCAGTATTTT	TRBV20-1	TRBJ2-3	NA	TRBD1
CASSTGTGPSPLHF	TGCGCCAGCAGCACCGGGACAGGCCCGTCACCCCTCCACTTT	TRBV5-1	TRBJ1-6	NA	TRBD1
CASSTVHEQFF	TGTGCCAGCTCTACGGTGCATGAGCAGTTCTTC	TRBV3-1	TRBJ2-1	many	NA
CASSFGQRGGQNGELFF	TGTGCCAGCAGTTTTGGTCAGCGGGGGGGCCAGAACGGGGAGCTGTTTTTT	TRBV27	TRBJ2-2	NA	TRBD2
CASSLRQGSNEQFF	TGTGCCAGCAGCCTCCGACAGGGATCTAATGAGCAGTTCTTC	TRBV7-3	TRBJ2-1	few	TRBD1
CASSLGPGLGTPYEQYF	TGCGCCAGCAGCTTGGGCCCGGGACTAGGAACGCCCTACGAGCAGTACTTC	TRBV5-1	TRBJ2-7	few	TRBD2
CSARDPSLGTDTQYF	TGCAGTGCTAGAGATCCAAGCTTGGGCACAGATACGCAGTATTTT	TRBV20-1	TRBJ2-3	NA	NA
CASSQTGDRVANEQYF	TGCGCCAGCAGCCAAACAGGGGACAGGGTTGCGAACGAGCAGTACTTC	TRBV4-1	TRBJ2-7	NA	TRBD1
CASSQTSGRVYEQYF	TGTGCCAGCAGCCAAACTAGCGGGAGGGTCTACGAGCAGTACTTC	TRBV12-3/TRBV12-4	TRBJ2-7	NA	TRBD2
CASSLVAGVRETQYF	TGTGCCAGCAGCTTGGTAGCGGGGGTCAGGGAGACCCAGTACTTC	TRBV7-2	TRBJ2-5	NA	TRBD2
CAPGNTEAFF	TGTGCCCCGGGGAACACTGAAGCTTTCTTT	TRBV27	TRBJ1-1	few	NA
CASSQDRGSWEQYF	TGTGCCAGCAGCCAAGATAGAGGGTCTTGGGAGCAGTACTTC	TRBV3-1	TRBJ2-7	NA	NA
CSVDGTQNTDTQYF	TGCAGCGTTGACGGGACTCAAAACACAGATACGCAGTATTTT	TRBV29-1	TRBJ2-3	many	NA
CASSLRTLREQYF	TGTGCCAGCAGTCTCCGGACGCTCCGCGAGCAGTACTTC	TRBV6-6	TRBJ2-7	NA	NA
CASSQDPGQGYDEQFF	TGTGCCAGCAGCCAAGATCCAGGACAGGGGTACGATGAGCAGTTCTTC	TRBV4-2	TRBJ2-1	NA	TRBD1
CAIRTGTGGYEQYF	TGTGCCATCAGAACCGGGACTGGAGGGTACGAGCAGTACTTC	TRBV10-3	TRBJ2-7	NA	NA
CASSLAQGTVAQYF	TGCGCCAGCAGCTTGGCCCAAGGGACGGTGGCCCAGTACTTC	TRBV5-1	TRBJ2-5	NA	NA
CASSFGTGSTGELFF	TGCGCCAGCAGCTTTGGGACAGGGTCCACCGGGGAGCTGTTTTTT	TRBV5-1	TRBJ2-2	few	TRBD1
CASSQATGPAYEKLFF	TGTGCCAGCAGCCAAGCCACAGGGCCTGCCTATGAAAAACTGTTTTTT	TRBV14	TRBJ1-4	few	NA
CASSQGSRHPGETQYF	TGTGCCAGCAGCCAAGGGTCGCGGCACCCAGGAGAGACCCAGTACTTC	TRBV4-2	TRBJ2-5	few	NA
CASSLRGAENEQFF	TGTGCCAGCAGCCTTAGGGGGGCCGAGAATGAGCAGTTCTTC	TRBV7-2	TRBJ2-1	few	NA
CASIGPLGNEQFF	TGTGCCAGCATTGGGCCGCTAGGGAATGAGCAGTTCTTC	TRBV28	TRBJ2-1	NA	NA
CATASGRENQPQHF	TGTGCCACCGCCTCGGGTCGCGAGAATCAGCCCCAGCATTTT	TRBV10-3	TRBJ1-5	many	NA
CASSFSPLEQFF	TGTGCCAGCAGCTTCAGTCCACTTGAGCAGTTCTTC	TRBV5-5	TRBJ2-1	few	NA
CASRLKSGTASYNEQFF	TGTGCCAGCAGATTAAAATCCGGGACGGCATCCTACAATGAGCAGTTCTTC	TRBV6-5	TRBJ2-1	few	NA
CASDDRAAYEQYF	TGTGCCAGCGACGACAGGGCGGCCTACGAGCAGTACTTC	TRBV2	TRBJ2-7	NA	TRBD1
CASRTRDGNNEQFF	TGTGCCAGCAGAACCCGGGACGGAAACAATGAGCAGTTCTTC	TRBV7-9	TRBJ2-1	NA	NA
CASFPRQVYYEQYF	TGTGCCAGCTTTCCCAGACAAGTTTACTACGAGCAGTACTTC	TRBV6-1	TRBJ2-7	NA	NA
CATSRVGGGAGELFF	TGTGCCACCAGCAGAGTAGGGGGTGGCGCCGGGGAGCTGTTTTTT	TRBV15	TRBJ2-2	NA	NA
CASSQVSGRNYNEQFF	TGCGCCAGCAGCCAGGTCAGCGGGAGGAACTACAATGAGCAGTTCTTC	TRBV4-1	TRBJ2-1	NA	TRBD2
CSVDPRGSGETQYF	TGCAGCGTTGACCCCAGGGGGTCGGGAGAGACCCAGTACTTC	TRBV29-1	TRBJ2-5	NA	TRBD1
CASSENAGTYGYTF	TGTGCCAGCAGTGAAAATGCAGGGACCTATGGCTACACCTTC	TRBV2	TRBJ1-2	few	NA
CASSPRVRGNEQFF	TGTGCCAGCAGCCCTAGAGTCAGGGGCAATGAGCAGTTCTTC	TRBV11-2	TRBJ2-1	once	NA
CASSAGLAIGIGELFF	TGCGCCAGCAGCGCCGGACTAGCGATAGGGATCGGGGAGCTGTTTTTT	TRBV5-1	TRBJ2-2	few	TRBD2
CASSLDPRLAGDRLFF	TGCGCCAGCAGCTTGGACCCCCGACTAGCGGGAGATAGGCTGTTCTTC	TRBV5-1	TRBJ2-1	NA	TRBD2
CASSTVTGNYGYTF	TGTGCCAGCAGCACAGTCACAGGGAACTATGGCTACACCTTC	TRBV6-1	TRBJ1-2	few	NA
CASRKGTQGSEQFF	TGTGCCAGCAGGAAGGGAACCCAGGGGAGCGAGCAGTTCTTC	TRBV2	TRBJ2-1	NA	NA
CASSLSETVYEQYF	TGTGCCAGCAGCTTATCAGAAACGGTCTACGAGCAGTACTTC	TRBV13	TRBJ2-7	NA	NA
CASSPLRVDNEQFF	TGTGCCAGCAGCCCCCTAAGGGTCGACAATGAGCAGTTCTTC	TRBV9	TRBJ2-1	few	NA
CASSKFQETQYF	TGTGCCAGCAGCAAGTTCCAAGAGACCCAGTACTTC	TRBV12-3/TRBV12-4	TRBJ2-5	few	NA
CASSLRARAIAQYF	TGTGCCAGCAGCCTCCGGGCCCGAGCAATAGCGCAGTATTTT	TRBV3-1	TRBJ2-3	NA	NA
CASSQERRLADFYEQYF	TGCGCCAGCAGCCAAGAACGTCGGCTAGCGGATTTCTACGAGCAGTACTTC	TRBV4-1	TRBJ2-7	once	TRBD2
CASSQRYSTDTQYF	TGTGCCAGCAGCCAAAGATATAGCACAGATACGCAGTATTTT	TRBV7-2	TRBJ2-3	NA	NA
CASRPGFDQPQHF	TGTGCCAGCAGGCCCGGGTTCGATCAGCCCCAGCATTTT	TRBV6-2/TRBV6-3	TRBJ1-5	NA	NA